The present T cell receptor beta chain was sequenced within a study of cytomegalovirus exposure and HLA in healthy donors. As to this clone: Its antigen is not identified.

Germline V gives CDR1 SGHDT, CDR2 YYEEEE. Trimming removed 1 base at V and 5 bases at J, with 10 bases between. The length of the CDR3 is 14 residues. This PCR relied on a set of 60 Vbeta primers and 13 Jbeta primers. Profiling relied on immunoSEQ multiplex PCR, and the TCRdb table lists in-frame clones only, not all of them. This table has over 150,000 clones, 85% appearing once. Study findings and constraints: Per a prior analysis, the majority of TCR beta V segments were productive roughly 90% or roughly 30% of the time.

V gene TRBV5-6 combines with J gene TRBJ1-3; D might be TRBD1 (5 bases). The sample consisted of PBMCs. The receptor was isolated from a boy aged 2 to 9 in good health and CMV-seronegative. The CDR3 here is CASSLKGARNTIYF. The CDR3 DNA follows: TGTGCCAGCAGCTTGAAAGGGGCCAGAAACACCATATATTTT.